This T cell receptor beta chain was profiled in a study of cytomegalovirus exposure and HLA in healthy donors. Study-level findings and limits: Reported findings show TCR beta sequences accurately forecast HLA-A and HLA-B alleles in most subjects.

In the PCR, 60 Vbeta and 13 Jbeta primers were used. The data were produced by immunoSEQ multiplex PCR, yet TCRdb's version contains in-frame clones alone and is incomplete. Of about 140,000 clones listed, over 60% are singletons. The CDR3 runs 15 residues. The trim removed 0 bases at V and 4 bases at J, leaving 3 bases unmatched. CDR1 and CDR2 (germline): LGHNA, YSLEER. Comments on this clone: What it binds is not known.

The sample taken for sequencing was PBMCs. The genes are TRBV4-3 and TRBJ2-1, with TRBD2 matching over 7 bases. The sequence derives from a woman aged 45 to 65 in good health and CMV-seronegative. The CDR3 region has the DNA TGCGCCAGCAGCCAAGATACGGGGGGTTACAATGAGCAGTTCTTC. It yields the protein CASSQDTGGYNEQFF.